This T cell receptor (beta chain) originates from a study of OX40 agonist ivuxolimab in advanced cancers. Study as a whole: Dose-escalation cases comprised hepatocellular carcinoma, melanoma, renal cell or head and neck cancer. Cohort: roughly 80% men, mean age approximately 60, aged about 23 to 79. Study findings and constraints: Expanded peripheral T-cell antigen specificity went undetermined. By week 6 at 0.1 to 3.0 mg/kg, blood CD4+ and CD8+ T cells had expanded clonally.

In the case of this clone: Its antigen is unknown.

Clones were read by immunoSEQ multiplex PCR, and TCRdb kept only the in-frame ones, dropping some. The sample records about 40,000 clones, more than 75% being singletons. The sample was CD4+ or CD8+ T cells sorted from blood, taken in a trial of the OX40 agonist ivuxolimab. The receptor was derived from an adult with an advanced solid tumor such as melanoma, head and neck, liver or kidney cancer.

CDR3 sequence reads: CASSHIGTDLLEAFF. The CDR3 DNA sequence: TGTGCCAGCAGCCATATAGGGACAGACCTCCTTGAAGCTTTCTTT. The chain recombines TRBV27 with TRBJ1-1, with 7 bases that match TRBD1. CDR3 length equals 15 residues. After removal of 6 bases from V and 7 bases from J, the junction contained 14 bases not matched to a gene. Germline V gene lookup returns CDR1 MNHEY and CDR2 SMNVEV (reference sequence).